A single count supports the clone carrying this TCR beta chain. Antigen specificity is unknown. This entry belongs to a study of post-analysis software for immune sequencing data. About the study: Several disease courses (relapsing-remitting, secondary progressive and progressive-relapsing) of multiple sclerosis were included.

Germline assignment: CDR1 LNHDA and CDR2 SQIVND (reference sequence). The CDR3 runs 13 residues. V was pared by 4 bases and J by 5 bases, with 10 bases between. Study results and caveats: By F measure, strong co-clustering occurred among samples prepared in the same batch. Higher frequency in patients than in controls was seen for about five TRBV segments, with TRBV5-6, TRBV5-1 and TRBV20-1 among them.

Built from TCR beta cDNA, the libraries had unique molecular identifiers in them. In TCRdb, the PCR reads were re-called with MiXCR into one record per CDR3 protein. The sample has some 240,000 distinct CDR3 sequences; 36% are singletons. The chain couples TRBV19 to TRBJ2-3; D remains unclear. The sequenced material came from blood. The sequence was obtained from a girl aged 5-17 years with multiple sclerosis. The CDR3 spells CASSSQRGDTQYF. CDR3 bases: TGTGCCAGTAGTAGCCAGAGAGGAGATACGCAGTATTTT.